The entry below gives a single TCR beta chain sequence along with its context. Antigen unknown. TCRdb's copy holds only in-frame clones and misses some; the assay was immunoSEQ multiplex PCR. The top ten clones hold approximately 1.1% of a sample with about 1,500,000 clones, approximately 97% of them seen once. This CDR3 contains 13 residues. Trimming stripped 1 base from V and 6 bases from J, with 10 bases between. In germline, CDR1 is SGHNT, CDR2 YYREEE (reference sequence). This entry belongs to a study of shared clonotypes between healthy human individuals. Findings and caveats of the study: A small donor pool kept down the genetic and exposure-history diversity that was represented.

This receptor was identified in a man aged 25-45 years in good health. J is TRBJ1-2 and V is TRBV5-4; TRBD1 might be the D (5 bases). Material for sequencing was naive CD4+ T cells sorted from blood. Subset in this sample: CD45RA+ positively selected. The CDR3 loop is CASSLMGVHGYTF. The DNA for the CDR3 is TGTGCCAGCAGCTTGATGGGGGTTCATGGCTACACCTTC.